This T cell receptor beta chain emerged from a study of T cell responses to AZD1222 COVID-19 vaccine (dated by TCRdb to 2020 to 2022). For context, the study as a whole: A total of 233 trial participants underwent TCR sequencing, of whom around 200 received two doses of AZD1222 and 26 received two doses of the MenACWY control vaccine. Trial participants were enrolled by age into 18-55, 56-69 and 70-plus year subgroups, with approximately 150, 30 and 60 TCR-sequenced participants respectively. The research as a whole found: CD4 TCRs associated with the vaccine covered the entire spike protein, and the dominant responses were in regions 160-218 and 743-854. The 56-69-year group was small, and its depth increase did not reach significance, likely because of low power. Participants were mostly white British and included more females than males, and it was suggested by the authors that clonal diversity may have been underestimated. Conclusions about previously exposed vaccinees are limited because only 6 or 7 AZD1222 recipients were SARS-CoV-2 seropositive at baseline. Spike-specific TCR breadth and depth rose significantly after two AZD1222 doses compared with day 0 and with MenACWY recipients. Because no day 14 peak-response samples were available, repertoires were characterized only after the peak T cell response. Nearly half of unique spike-specific TCRs reportedly recognized epitopes outside regions mutated in the B.1.351 and B.1.1.7 variants.

The time point label for this specimen denotes: about 28 days (+/-7) after the second vaccine dose. AZD1222 recipients whose second dose came at about 4 weeks and those whose second dose came at about 12 weeks were combined into one group, since spike-specific TCR depth and breadth did not differ between the two schedules. Vaccinee samples came from UK trials COV001 and COV002, including a single-blind randomized controlled phase 2/3 trial of AZD1222 (ChAdOx1 nCoV-19) in healthy adults. For TCRbeta chain sequencing, PBMC samples from trial participants were taken at day 0 and at day 28 after the second dose. The CDR3 regions of human TCRbeta chains were analyzed by immunosequencing. Concerning the study's data processing: Repertoire TCRs were checked for matches against a reference library of SARS-CoV-2-specific TCRs that had been generated using the MIRA antigen-specificity platform. Breadth was defined as the fraction of unique TCRs that were SARS-CoV-2-associated. Depth was defined as the fraction of total T cells that were SARS-CoV-2-associated. Each spike-specific TCR was assigned to its reactive spike region and to a CD4 or CD8 class using the MIRA data. Log10-transformed breadth and depth values were compared by one-way ANOVA with Sidak's multiple comparisons tests. TCRdb limited this immuneACCESS table to in-frame rearrangements with V and J called. A share of clones is missing; checked studies link under half to unresolved V genes, and the rest is unexplained. The V and J calls and the clone size are those of that table, but D and trimming were determined from the DNA. This sample is represented by nearly 110,000 clones; about 90% of them were singletons. 6.5% to 10% of the sample is taken by the ten largest.

On this clone itself: No cognate antigen has been identified for it. Base quality data are lacking; no much larger clone is found one base away.

Cut back by 3 bases and 8 bases, the V and J ends lie 12 bases apart. The CDR3 sequence holds 13 residues, the cysteine and phenylalanine included. Only the CDR3 portion is preserved as DNA: 39 bases, with reading frame beginning at the first base. Sequences KGHDR (CDR1) and SFDVKD (CDR2) are obtained from the germline V gene. This TCR was recovered from an adult who received the AZD1222 COVID-19 vaccine. The sample consisted of peripheral blood, taken 28 days after the second AZD1222 dose. The receptor chain draws on TRBV24-1 and TRBJ1-2; no D gene can be assigned with confidence. The CDR3 reads as follows: CATSDAGPKGYTF. The nucleotide sequence reads as follows: TGTGCCACCAGTGATGCCGGGCCGAAGGGCTACACCTTC.